Below, 14 T cell receptor beta chains from the same sample are listed, as sequenced in a study of blood T cell repertoires in COVID-19 (TCRdb year 2020). Library method: the immunoSEQ multiplex PCR assay. TCRdb took over this immuneACCESS table, retaining in-frame rearrangements with V and J assigned. Such tables are incomplete; in checked studies, under half of the missing clones stem from an unresolved V gene, and the remainder is unexplained. The table for this sample lists about 250,000 clones; 85% to 90% of them were counted only once. The ten largest clonotypes hold 15% to 17% of the sample. The material sequenced was PBMCs or T cells enriched from blood (not recorded which). All receptors come from a man aged 18 to 30 who had recovered from COVID-19.

V is TRBV5-1 and J is TRBJ2-7; TRBD1 matches at 9 bases. Per germline, CDR1 SGHRS and CDR2 YFSETQ. V lost 4 bases and J lost 6; bases outside the gene matches: 8. The CDR3 is 14 residues long. The CDR3 sequence: CASSPWTGDGEQYF. DNA of the CDR3: TGCGCCAGCAGCCCCTGGACAGGGGATGGCGAGCAGTACTTC.

The chain uses TRBV7-2 and TRBJ2-3, with D possibly being TRBD1 (6 bases). Germline V gene lookup returns CDR1 SGHTA and CDR2 FQGNSA. This CDR3 is 16 amino acids long. With 3 bases removed from V and 7 bases from J, the gap between germline ends came to 20 bases. CDR3 loop: CASSLSQGGPLNTQYF. CDR3 sequence (DNA): TGTGCCAGCAGCTTGAGTCAAGGGGGACCCCTTAATACGCAGTATTTT. The variable domain in full, completed from reference TRBV7-2 and TRBJ2-3, reads GAGVSQSPSNKVTEKGKDVELRCDPISGHTALYWYRQSLGQGLEFLIYFQGNSAPDKSGLPSDRFSAERTGGSVSTLTIQRTQQEDSAVYLCASSLSQGGPLNTQYFGPGTRLTVL.

This clone was seen only a few times. The chain is built from TRBV6-4 and TRBJ1-6, with D perhaps matching TRBD1 (6 bases). Germline V CDR1 and CDR2: MRHNA, SNTAGT. The V gene lost 5 bases and the J gene lost 5 bases, with 7 bases spanning the gap. The CDR3 extends over 13 amino acids. The CDR3 sequence: CASSTGNNSPLHF. CDR3 nucleotide sequence: TGTGCCAGCAGTACAGGGAATAATTCACCCCTCCACTTT.

The rearrangement joins TRBV5-4 to TRBJ2-1; 11 bases are shared with TRBD2. Trimming removed 0 bases from V and 6 bases from J; junction bases left unmatched: 5. The CDR3 runs to 16 residues. Germline CDR1 is SGHNT and CDR2 is YYREEE (reference sequence). The CDR3 protein is CASSLVVGLAVNEQFF. CDR3 DNA sequence: TGTGCCAGCAGCTTGGTCGTGGGACTAGCGGTCAATGAGCAGTTCTTC. Full variable domain (outside the CDR3, taken from reference TRBV5-4 and TRBJ2-1): ETGVTQSPTHLIKTRGQQVTLRCSSQSGHNTVSWYQQALGQGPQFIFQYYREEENGRGNFPPRFSGLQFPNYSSELNVNALELDDSALYLCASSLVVGLAVNEQFFGPGTRLTVL.

The J gene is TRBJ1-3, the V gene TRBV5-6, with D possibly matching TRBD1 (6 bases). Germline values: CDR1 SGHDT, CDR2 YYEEEE. The CDR3 spans 14 residues. V dropped 4 bases and J dropped 0 bases, with 8 bases sitting between them. CDR3 nucleotides: TGTGCCAGCAGCCCGACAGGCTCTGGAAACACCATATATTTT. It is translated as CASSPTGSGNTIYF.

The chain has TRBV3-1 (or the pseudogene TRBV3-2) and TRBJ2-3; 10 positions agree with TRBD2. The CDR3 is 16 amino acids. The germline gives CDR1 LGHDT, CDR2 YNNKEL (reference sequence). Trimming at V came to 4 bases and at J to 5 bases, leaving 9 bases not matched to a gene. CDR3 sequence: CASSPRGVAGGDTQYF. DNA for the CDR3: TGTGCCAGCAGCCCCAGGGGGGTAGCGGGGGGAGATACGCAGTATTTT.

The gene calls are TRBV5-1 and TRBJ2-3; D uncertain. The CDR3 extends over 14 amino acids. CDR1 is SGHRS, CDR2 YFSETQ, per germline. Trimming cost V 4 bases and J 2 bases, with 11 bases left between them. The CDR3 coding sequence is TGCGCCAGCAGCATGACGACACACACAGATACGCAGTATTTT. Encoded protein: CASSMTTHTDTQYF.

The rearrangement joins TRBV13 to TRBJ2-5; possible D gene TRBD2, 6 bases. Trimming stripped 5 bases from V and 5 bases from J, with 18 bases between. The CDR3 runs 15 residues. CDR1 is PRHDT, CDR2 FYEKMQ, per germline (reference sequence). CDR3 amino acids: CASSLGTGGVETQYF. The CDR3 DNA follows: TGTGCCAGCAGCCTCGGTACTGGCGGGGTGGAGACCCAGTACTTC. Filled out from reference TRBV13 and TRBJ2-5, the complete variable domain reads AAGVIQSPRHLIKEKRETATLKCYPIPRHDTVYWYQQGPGQDPQFLISFYEKMQSDKGSIPDRFSAQQFSDYHSELNMSSLELGDSALYFCASSLGTGGVETQYFGPGTRLLVL.

The chain employs TRBV10-3 and TRBJ2-7, with TRBD1 matching over 9 bases. With V trimmed by 4 bases and J by 5 bases, 6 bases remained unmatched. CDR1 and CDR2 (germline): ENHRY, SYGVKD. The CDR3 totals 14 residues. CDR3 amino acids: CAISVGTGRDEQYF. CDR3 nucleotides: TGTGCCATCAGTGTTGGGACAGGGCGGGACGAGCAGTACTTC.

As regards this clone: The sample contains more than one DNA sequence encoding this CDR3. The chain couples TRBV5-1 to TRBJ2-7; D ambiguous. The CDR3 runs 15 residues. Germline CDR1 SGHRS, CDR2 YFSETQ. V was pared by 0 bases and J by 2 bases, with 12 bases between. The CDR3 sequence: CASSLDSGSPYEQYF. The CDR3 DNA reads as TGCGCCAGCAGCTTGGACTCAGGAAGTCCCTACGAGCAGTACTTC.

Here the CDR3 DNA reads TGTGCCAGTAGCCCGGGACAGGGTTTATCCTACGGCTACACCTTC. Its translation: CASSPGQGLSYGYTF. The chain carries TRBV19 and TRBJ1-2, with 9 bases lining up with TRBD1. CDR3 length: 15 amino acids. Germline V gene sequence: CDR1 LNHDA, CDR2 SQIVND (reference sequence). The V gene end was trimmed by 6 bases and the J gene end by 8 bases; junction bases not matched to a gene: 13.

V gene TRBV5-1 combines with J gene TRBJ1-2; D unresolved. The CDR3 covers 14 residues. The germline V and J ends were trimmed by 0 bases and 9 bases, with 15 bases remaining between them. Per the germline V gene, CDR1 is SGHRS and CDR2 is YFSETQ. The chain's CDR3 is CASSLAQVHDSYTF. The CDR3 coding sequence is TGCGCCAGCAGCTTGGCACAAGTCCATGACAGCTACACCTTC. Based on the CDR3 plus reference TRBV5-1 and TRBJ1-2, the full variable domain is KAGVTQTPRYLIKTRGQQVTLSCSPISGHRSVSWYQQTPGQGLQFLFEYFSETQRNKGNFPGRFSGRQFSNSRSEMNVSTLELGDSALYLCASSLAQVHDSYTFGSGTRLTVV.

The chain joins TRBV20-1 to TRBJ2-1; D call uncertain. The CDR3 loop spans 13 amino acids. Trimming shortened V by 3 bases and J by 9 bases, and 15 bases separated the two germline ends. In germline, CDR1 is DFQATT, CDR2 SNEGSKA (reference sequence). This CDR3 reads CSASWSERLEQFF. The CDR3 DNA reads TGCAGTGCTAGTTGGTCAGAGAGGCTTGAGCAGTTCTTC.

This chain joins TRBV14 and TRBJ2-1; TRBD1 is a possible D gene (5 bases). V lost 1 base to trimming and J lost 11 bases, with 27 bases between them. The germline V gene has CDR1 SGHDN and CDR2 FVKESK. This CDR3 comprises 18 residues. In nucleotides, the CDR3 is TGTGCCAGCAGCCAAGCTTTGGGCGGCAGACAGATAAAGTTTAAGCAGTTCTTC. Its translation: CASSQALGGRQIKFKQFF.